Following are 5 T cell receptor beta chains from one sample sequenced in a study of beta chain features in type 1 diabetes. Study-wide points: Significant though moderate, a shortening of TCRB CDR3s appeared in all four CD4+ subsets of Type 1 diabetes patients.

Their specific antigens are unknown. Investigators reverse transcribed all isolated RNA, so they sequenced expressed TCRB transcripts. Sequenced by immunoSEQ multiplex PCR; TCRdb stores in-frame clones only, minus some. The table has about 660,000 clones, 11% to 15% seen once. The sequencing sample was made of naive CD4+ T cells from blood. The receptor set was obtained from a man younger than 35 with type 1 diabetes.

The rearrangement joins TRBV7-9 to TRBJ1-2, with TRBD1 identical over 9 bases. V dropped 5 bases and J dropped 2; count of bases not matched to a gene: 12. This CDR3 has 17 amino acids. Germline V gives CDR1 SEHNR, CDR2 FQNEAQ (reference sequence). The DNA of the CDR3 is TGTGCCAGCAGCCCCAGGCGCCGGGACAGGGAGAACTATGGCTACACCTTC. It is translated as CASSPRRRDRENYGYTF.

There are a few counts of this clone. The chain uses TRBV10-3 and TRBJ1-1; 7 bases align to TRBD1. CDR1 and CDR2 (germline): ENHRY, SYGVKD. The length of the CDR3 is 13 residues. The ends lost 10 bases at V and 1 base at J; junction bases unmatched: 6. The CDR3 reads CATVGTENTEAFF. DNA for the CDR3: TGTGCCACCGTTGGGACAGAGAACACTGAAGCTTTCTTT.

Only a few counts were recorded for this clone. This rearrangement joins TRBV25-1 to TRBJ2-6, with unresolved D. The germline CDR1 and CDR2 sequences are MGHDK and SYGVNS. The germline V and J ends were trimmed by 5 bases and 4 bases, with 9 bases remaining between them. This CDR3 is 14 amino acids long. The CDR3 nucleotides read TGTGCCAGCAGTACCCACGTGGGGGCCAACGTCCTGACTTTC. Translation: CASSTHVGANVLTF. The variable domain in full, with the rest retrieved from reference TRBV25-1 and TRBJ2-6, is EADIYQTPRYLVIGTGKKITLECSQTMGHDKMYWYQQDPGMELHLIHYSYGVNSTEKGDLSSESTVSRIRTEHFPLTLESARPSHTSQYLCASSTHVGANVLTFGAGSRLTVL.

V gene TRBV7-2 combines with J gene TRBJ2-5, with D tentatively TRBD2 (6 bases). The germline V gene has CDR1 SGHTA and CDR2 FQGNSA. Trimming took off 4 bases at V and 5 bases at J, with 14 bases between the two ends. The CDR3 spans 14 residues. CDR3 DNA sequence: TGTGCCAGCAGCTCGGAGGGATGGTACGAGACCCAGTACTTC. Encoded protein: CASSSEGWYETQYF.

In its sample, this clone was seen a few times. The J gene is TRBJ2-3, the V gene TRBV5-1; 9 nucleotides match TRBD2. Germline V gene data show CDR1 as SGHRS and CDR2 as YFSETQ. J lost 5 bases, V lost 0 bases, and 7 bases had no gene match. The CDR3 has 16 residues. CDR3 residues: CASSLDAGGPGDTQYF. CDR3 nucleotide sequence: TGCGCCAGCAGCTTGGATGCGGGAGGGCCGGGAGATACGCAGTATTTT.